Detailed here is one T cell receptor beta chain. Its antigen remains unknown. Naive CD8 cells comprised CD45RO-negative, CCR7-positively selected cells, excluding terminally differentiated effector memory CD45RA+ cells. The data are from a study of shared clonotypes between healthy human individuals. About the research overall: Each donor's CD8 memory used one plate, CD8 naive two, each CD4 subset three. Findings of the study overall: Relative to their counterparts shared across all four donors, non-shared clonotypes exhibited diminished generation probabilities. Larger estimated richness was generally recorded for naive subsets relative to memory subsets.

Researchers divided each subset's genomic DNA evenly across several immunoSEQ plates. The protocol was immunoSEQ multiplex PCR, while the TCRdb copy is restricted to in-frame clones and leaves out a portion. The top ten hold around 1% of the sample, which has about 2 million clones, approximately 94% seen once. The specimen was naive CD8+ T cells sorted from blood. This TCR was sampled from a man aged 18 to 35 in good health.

The CDR3 loop is CASSQEWGVDTEAFF. In DNA, the CDR3 is TGCGCCAGCAGCCAAGAATGGGGGGTGGACACTGAAGCTTTCTTT. The chain links TRBV4-1 to TRBJ1-1; D might be TRBD1 (5 bases). Trimming shortened V by 0 bases and J by 3 bases, and 11 bases separated the two germline ends. CDR3 size: 15 residues. The germline V gene encodes CDR1 MGHRA and CDR2 YSYEKL.